The subject of this entry is one TCR beta chain. This CDR3 contains 16 residues. In germline, CDR1 is SGHDT, CDR2 YYEEEE. V was pared by 8 bases and J by 0 bases, with 13 bases of the junction left unmatched. The sample comes from a study of blood T cell repertoires in COVID-19. The method was immunoSEQ multiplex PCR; TCRdb's version includes in-frame clones alone and lacks a portion of them. The sample holds 100,000 to 150,000 clones, around 80% seen once. Sequenced input: peripheral blood. The V call is TRBV5-6, the J call TRBJ1-1; TRBD1 matches at 7 bases. This receptor was taken from a man aged 35 to 55 with active or convalescent COVID-19. The CDR3 bases are TGTGCCAGGTTTCCCCCCCGACAGGGTCTGAACACTGAAGCTTTCTTT. Translated: CARFPPRQGLNTEAFF.